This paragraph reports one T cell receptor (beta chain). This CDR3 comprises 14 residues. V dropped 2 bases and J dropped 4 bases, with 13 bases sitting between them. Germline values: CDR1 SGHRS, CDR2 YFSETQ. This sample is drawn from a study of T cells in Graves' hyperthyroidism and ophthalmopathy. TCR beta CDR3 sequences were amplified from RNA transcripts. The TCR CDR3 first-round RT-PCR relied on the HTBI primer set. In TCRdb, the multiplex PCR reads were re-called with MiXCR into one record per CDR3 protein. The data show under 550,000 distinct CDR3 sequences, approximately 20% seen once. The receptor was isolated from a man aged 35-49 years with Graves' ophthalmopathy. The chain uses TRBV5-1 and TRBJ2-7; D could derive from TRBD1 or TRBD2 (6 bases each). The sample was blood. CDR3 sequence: CASSFRGQGYEQYF. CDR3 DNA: TGCGCCAGCAGCTTTCGGGGGCAGGGGTACGAGCAGTACTTC.